This T cell receptor (beta chain) was sequenced during a study of blood T cells in healthy people across ages. Findings and limits, study-wide: CMV infection status of these donors was not known. Unsorted PBMCs prevented conclusive naive versus antigen-experienced comparison.

A second about 6 to 12 cycle PCR used barcoded and J-beta primers. TCRdb re-derived calls from the 5' RACE reads in MiXCR, one entry per CDR3 protein. The table has approximately 800,000 distinct CDR3 sequences, around 62% seen once. Aged about 6 to 90, donors were systemically healthy Caucasians from Russia. Trimming removed 0 bases at V and 7 bases at J, with 6 bases between. This CDR3 has 12 residues. Germline V gene data show CDR1 as ENHRY and CDR2 as SYGVKD. Comment on this clonotype: Antigen: not known.

The TCR originated in a man aged 25-45 years in good health. Sample: blood. The V and J genes are TRBV10-3 and TRBJ1-2; the D is unclear. The CDR3 protein is CAISESELGYTF. For the CDR3, the DNA is TGTGCCATCAGTGAGTCGGAGCTTGGCTACACCTTC.